This T cell receptor (beta chain) appears in the sequencing data of a study of blood T cell repertoires in COVID-19. The data were produced by immunoSEQ multiplex PCR, yet TCRdb's version contains in-frame clones alone and is incomplete. The profile covers 310,000 or so clones, with about nine tenths appearing a single time and 2% to 2.5% taken by the ten largest. V dropped 6 bases and J dropped 2; count of bases not matched to a gene: 3. Per germline, CDR1 SGHNT and CDR2 YENEEA. The CDR3 consists of 14 residues. The specimen was peripheral blood. The sequence was obtained from a woman in her fifties or sixties who had recovered from COVID-19. The rearrangement uses TRBV11-3 and TRBJ2-5; 10 bases line up with TRBD1. CDR3 in amino acids: CASSRGQGQETQYF. In DNA form, the CDR3 reads TGTGCCAGCAGTCGGGGACAGGGGCAAGAGACCCAGTACTTC.